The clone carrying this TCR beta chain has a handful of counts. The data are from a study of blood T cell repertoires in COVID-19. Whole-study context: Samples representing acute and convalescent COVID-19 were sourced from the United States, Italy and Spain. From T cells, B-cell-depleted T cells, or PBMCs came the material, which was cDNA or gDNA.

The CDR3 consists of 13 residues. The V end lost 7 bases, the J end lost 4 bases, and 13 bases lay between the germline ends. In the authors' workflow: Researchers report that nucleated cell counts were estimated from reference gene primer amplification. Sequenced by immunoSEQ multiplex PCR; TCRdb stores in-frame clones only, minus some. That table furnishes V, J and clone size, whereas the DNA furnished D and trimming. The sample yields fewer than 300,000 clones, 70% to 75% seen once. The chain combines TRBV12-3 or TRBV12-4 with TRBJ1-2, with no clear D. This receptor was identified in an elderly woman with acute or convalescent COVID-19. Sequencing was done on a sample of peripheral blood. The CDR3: CASTRFTTYGYTF. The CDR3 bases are TGTGCCAGCACCAGGTTTACCACCTATGGCTACACCTTC.